This T cell receptor beta chain was observed in a study of a mutant IDH1 vaccine in newly diagnosed glioma. About the research overall: All eight of the vaccinations patients received fell in weeks 1, 3, 5, 7, 11, 15, 19 and 23. Treated patients, roughly 62% male and about 38% female, averaged roughly 43 years of age. Previous care, which was radiotherapy, temozolomide, or both, most often involved both.

The time point denotes: week 5, during vaccination. What each vaccine dose contained was 300 ug of mutant IDH1 20-mer peptide, accompanied by topical imiquimod. Those who donated had recent WHO grade 3 or 4 IDH1-mutant, ATRX-lost astrocytomas. The protocol was immunoSEQ multiplex PCR, while the TCRdb copy is restricted to in-frame clones and leaves out a portion. The sample has some 51,000 clones; about three quarters are singletons. A word on this clone: Its antigen remains unidentified.

This CDR3 comprises 14 residues. The V gene's germline CDR1 is LNHDA and CDR2 SQIVND (reference sequence). Between the trimmed V and J ends, which lost 7 bases and 0 bases, there was a span of 10 bases. Here the sequenced sample was PBMCs, taken from a glioma patient whose treatment included an IDH1 peptide vaccine. J is TRBJ1-5 and V is TRBV19; D is unresolved. The sequence was collected from a man aged 50 to 59 with glioma. The CDR3 bases are TGTGCCAGTACCATCGTTTATAGCAATCAGCCCCAGCATTTT. Its translation is CASTIVYSNQPQHF.